These T cell receptor beta chains were read from a single sample in a study of T-cell memory formation after mild COVID-19. From the 5' RACE reads, TCRdb called clonotypes with MiXCR, one entry per CDR3 protein. The table lists 150,000 to 200,000 distinct CDR3 sequences, approximately 14% of them singletons. Sequencing input: PBMCs or a T cell subset sorted from them (not recorded which). The receptors here all came from an adult woman who had mild COVID-19 (a few samples of this study predate the infection). Cell type and time point are not known. Both conserved end residues are part of each CDR3.

J: TRBJ2-3
V: TRBV5-6
CDR3: CASSSTGTSGYTDTQYF

J: TRBJ1-2
V: TRBV3-1
CDR3: CASSPYREGNYGYTF

J: TRBJ2-7
V: TRBV6-2/TRBV6-3
CDR3: CDSSYRRGRLLPYEQYF

J: TRBJ1-1
V: TRBV5-1
CDR3: CASSLVENVVNTEAFF

J: TRBJ2-1
V: TRBV7-7
CDR3: CASSLVSGYNEQFF

J: TRBJ2-1
V: TRBV12-3/TRBV12-4
CDR3: CASTTGGGIGEQFF

J: TRBJ1-1
V: TRBV3-1
CDR3: CASSFLGQPRVTEAFF

J: TRBJ2-2
V: TRBV7-9
CDR3: CASSPTRTLTGELFF

J: TRBJ1-2
V: TRBV15
CDR3: CATSRDSGNYGYTF

J: TRBJ2-7
V: TRBV5-1
CDR3: CASSISGLYEQYF

J: TRBJ2-3
V: TRBV5-1
CDR3: CASKPVPGTSGFADTQYF

J: TRBJ1-2
V: TRBV7-9
CDR3: CASSLIQGGGYTF

J: TRBJ2-7
V: TRBV30
CDR3: CAWGTGALEQYF

J: TRBJ1-2
V: TRBV5-1
CDR3: CASSYQGDYGYTF

J: TRBJ2-6
V: TRBV7-9
CDR3: CASSRKQGSGANVLTF

J: TRBJ2-4
V: TRBV5-6
CDR3: CASSLDGENIQYF

J: TRBJ1-1
V: TRBV25-1
CDR3: CASGPGAEAFF